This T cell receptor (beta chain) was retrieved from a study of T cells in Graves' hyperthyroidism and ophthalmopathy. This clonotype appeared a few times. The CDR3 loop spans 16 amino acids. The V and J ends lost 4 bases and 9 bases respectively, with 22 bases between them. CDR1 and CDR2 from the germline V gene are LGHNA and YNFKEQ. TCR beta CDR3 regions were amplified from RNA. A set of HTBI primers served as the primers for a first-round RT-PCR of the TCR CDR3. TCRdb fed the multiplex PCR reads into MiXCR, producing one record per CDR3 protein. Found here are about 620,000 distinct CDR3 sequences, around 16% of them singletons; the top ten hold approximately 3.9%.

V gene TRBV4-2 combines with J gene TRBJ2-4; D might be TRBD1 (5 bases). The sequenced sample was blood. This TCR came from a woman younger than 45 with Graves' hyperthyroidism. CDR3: CASSRTHDSQGSIQYF. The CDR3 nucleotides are TGTGCCAGCAGCCGTACCCACGACAGCCAGGGTTCCATTCAGTACTTC.